This record concerns one T cell receptor beta chain sequence. The antigen remains unidentified. These data are taken from a study of post-analysis software for immune sequencing data. General observations from the study: Same-batch preparations were strongly co-clustered by F measure.

Unique molecular identifiers were built into the TCR beta cDNA libraries. One entry per CDR3 protein, called by TCRdb with MiXCR from the PCR reads. This table holds about 760,000 distinct CDR3 sequences, roughly 27% found once. The TCR comes from a girl between 5 and 17 years old with multiple sclerosis. Sequenced material: blood.

CDR3 nucleotide sequence: TGCAGCGTTGAAGTAGGAACAGGGGGCGGTTATGGCTACACCTTC. It is translated as CSVEVGTGGGYGYTF. This chain links TRBV29-1 with TRBJ1-2; 9 bases fit TRBD1. The CDR3 covers 15 residues. Per germline, CDR1 SQVTM and CDR2 ANQGSEA. V gave up 1 base and J gave up 5 bases; unmatched junction bases: 8.